The sequence of this T cell receptor (beta chain) was determined in a study of response to subunit inactivated influenza vaccine. Study-wide points: It was suggested by the authors that few new T cells are recruited by each seasonal influenza vaccination.

Trimming removed 4 bases from V and 7 bases from J; junction bases left unmatched: 8. CDR1 and CDR2 from the germline V gene are DFQATT and SNEGSKA (reference sequence). There are 15 residues in the CDR3. MiXCR, run by TCRdb on the RT-PCR reads, gives a single entry per CDR3 protein. The repertoire holds 550,000 to 800,000 distinct CDR3 sequences, with approximately 14% as singletons. Concerning this clonotype: Its antigen is unidentified.

The rearrangement uses TRBV20-1 and TRBJ2-1; 12 bases align to TRBD2. The sample was PBMCs from blood, taken 11 to 12 days after vaccination. The clonotype was recovered from a man aged 50 to 59 who received an inactivated influenza vaccine. Here the CDR3 DNA reads TGCAGTGCTAAAGCGACTAGCGGGAGAGGTAATGAGCAGTTCTTC. Its translation is CSAKATSGRGNEQFF.